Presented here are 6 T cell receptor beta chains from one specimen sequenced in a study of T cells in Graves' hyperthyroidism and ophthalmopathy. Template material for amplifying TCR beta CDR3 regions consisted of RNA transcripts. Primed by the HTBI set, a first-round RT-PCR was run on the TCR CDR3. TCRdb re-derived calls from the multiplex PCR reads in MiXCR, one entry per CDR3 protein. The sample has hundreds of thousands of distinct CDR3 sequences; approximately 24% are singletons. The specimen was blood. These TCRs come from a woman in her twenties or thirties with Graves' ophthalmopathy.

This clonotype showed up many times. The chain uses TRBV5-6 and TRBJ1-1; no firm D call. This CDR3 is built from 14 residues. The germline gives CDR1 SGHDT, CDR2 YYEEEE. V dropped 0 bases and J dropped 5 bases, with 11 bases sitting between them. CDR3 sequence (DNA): TGTGCCAGCAGCTTGGGGATAGGGTTGACTGAAGCTTTCTTT. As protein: CASSLGIGLTEAFF.

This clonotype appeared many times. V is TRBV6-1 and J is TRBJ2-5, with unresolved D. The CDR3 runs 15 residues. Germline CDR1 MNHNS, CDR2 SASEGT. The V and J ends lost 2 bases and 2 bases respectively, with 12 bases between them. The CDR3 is CASSENSVGQETQYF. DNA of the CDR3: TGTGCCAGCAGTGAAAATAGTGTGGGACAAGAGACCCAGTACTTC.

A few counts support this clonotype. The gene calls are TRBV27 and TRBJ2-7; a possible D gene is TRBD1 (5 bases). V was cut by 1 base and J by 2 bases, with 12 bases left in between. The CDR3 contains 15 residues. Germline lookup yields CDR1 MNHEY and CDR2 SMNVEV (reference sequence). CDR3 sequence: CASSLWQGSPYEQYF. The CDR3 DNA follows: TGTGCCAGCAGTTTATGGCAGGGCTCCCCCTACGAGCAGTACTTC.

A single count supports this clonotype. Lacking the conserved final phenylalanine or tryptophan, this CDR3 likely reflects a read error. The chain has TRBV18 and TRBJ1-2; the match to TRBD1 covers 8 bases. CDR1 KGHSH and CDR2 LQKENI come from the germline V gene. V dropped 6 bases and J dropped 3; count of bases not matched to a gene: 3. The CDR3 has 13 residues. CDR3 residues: CASSSGGDYGYTV. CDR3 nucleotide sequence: TGTGCCAGCTCGTCAGGGGGCGACTATGGCTACACCGTC.

The CDR3 loop reads CASSYSRGQGYNEQFF. CDR3 sequence (DNA): TGTGCCAGCAGTTACTCGAGGGGACAGGGGTACAATGAGCAGTTCTTC. The chain is built from TRBV6-2 or TRBV6-3 and TRBJ2-1, with TRBD1 identical over 10 bases. Germline CDR1 and CDR2: MNHEY and SVGEGT. This CDR3 is 16 amino acids long. V gave up 0 bases and J gave up 4 bases; unmatched junction bases: 3.

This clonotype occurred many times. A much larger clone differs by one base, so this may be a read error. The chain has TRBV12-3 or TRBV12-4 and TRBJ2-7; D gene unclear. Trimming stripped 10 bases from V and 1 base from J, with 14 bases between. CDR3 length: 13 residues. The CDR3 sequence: CATTGERSYEQYF. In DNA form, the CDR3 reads TGTGCCACCACCGGCGAGAGGTCCTACGAGCAGTACTTC.